The 15 T cell receptor beta chains below were found in one sample sequenced in a study of blood T cell repertoires in COVID-19. Assay used: immunoSEQ multiplex PCR; TCRdb lists only in-frame clones, some missing. The sample lists about 70,000 clones, about 83% occurring once. Sample: peripheral blood. The source is a woman older than 75 with acute or convalescent COVID-19.

The chain uses TRBV29-1 and TRBJ2-3; a possible D gene is TRBD1 (6 bases). Germline CDR1 and CDR2: SQVTM and ANQGSEA. CDR3 size: 15 residues. The ends were cut back, 6 bases at V and 0 bases at J, with 16 bases in the middle. DNA for the CDR3: TGCAGCGTGAGGAAGGGGGTCTTAAGCACAGATACGCAGTATTTT. Protein: CSVRKGVLSTDTQYF.

V usage is TRBV15 and J usage is TRBJ1-6, with D unclear. Trimming left V 0 bases short and J 9 bases short, with 3 bases between. This CDR3 is 12 amino acids long. CDR1 is LNHNV and CDR2 is YYDKDF in the germline V gene (reference sequence). The CDR3 region is CATSRDSSPLHF. The DNA of the CDR3 is TGTGCCACCAGCAGAGATAGTTCACCCCTCCACTTT. The variable domain in full, completed from reference TRBV15 and TRBJ1-6, reads DAMVIQNPRYQVTQFGKPVTLSCSQTLNHNVMYWYQQKSSQAPKLLFHYYDKDFNNEADTPDNFQSRRPNTSFCFLDIRSPGLGDTAMYLCATSRDSSPLHFGNGTRLTVT.

This rearrangement joins TRBV20-1 to TRBJ1-4; 9 nucleotides align to TRBD1. The germline V gene has CDR1 DFQATT and CDR2 SNEGSKA (reference sequence). V was clipped by 3 bases and J by 6 bases; unmatched bases: 5. This CDR3 has 14 residues. The CDR3 bases are TGCAGTGCTAGTCCCGGGACAGGGCATGAAAAACTGTTTTTT. This sequence encodes CSASPGTGHEKLFF.

The rearrangement uses TRBV28 and TRBJ1-2; a possible D gene is TRBD1 (5 bases). CDR3 size: 11 residues. The germline CDR1 and CDR2 sequences are MDHEN and SYDVKM. CDR3 sequence: CANGGTSGYTF. CDR3 bases: TGTGCTAATGGGGGGACCTCTGGCTACACCTTC.

The chain employs TRBV19 and TRBJ2-5, with 9 bases matching TRBD1. Per germline, CDR1 LNHDA and CDR2 SQIVND (reference sequence). The V and J ends lost 6 bases and 4 bases, in that order; junction bases with no gene match: 6. This CDR3 region has 14 residues. Here the CDR3 DNA reads TGTGCCAGTAGGGGACAGGGCGGGAGAGAGACCCAGTACTTC. This gives the protein CASRGQGGRETQYF. Variable domain in full (rest from reference TRBV19 and TRBJ2-5): DGGITQSPKYLFRKEGQNVTLSCEQNLNHDAMYWYRQDPGQGLRLIYYSQIVNDFQKGDIAEGYSVSREKKESFPLTVTSAQKNPTAFYLCASRGQGGRETQYFGPGTRLLVL.

J is TRBJ1-5 and V is TRBV28, with D unresolved. Germline V lookup: CDR1 MDHEN, CDR2 SYDVKM. The CDR3 is made up of 13 amino acids. The CDR3 reads CAFGEGGNQPQHF. Here the CDR3 DNA reads TGTGCATTCGGGGAAGGAGGCAATCAGCCCCAGCATTTT.

The rearrangement links TRBV6-6 to TRBJ2-1; 10 bases are shared with TRBD2. The junction had 2 bases not matched to a gene; V was cut back by 5 bases and J by 10 bases. CDR1 and CDR2 (germline): MNHNY, SVGAGI (reference sequence). The CDR3 covers 12 residues. CDR3 residues: CASSKLAGEQFF. For the CDR3, the DNA is TGTGCCAGCAGTAAACTAGCGGGGGAGCAGTTCTTC.

The rearrangement uses TRBV9 and TRBJ2-3, with 7 bases identical to TRBD2. The CDR3 has 16 amino acids. V shed 0 bases and J 6 bases; nucleotides not matched to a gene: 10. Germline loops: CDR1 SGDLS, CDR2 YYNGEE. The CDR3 DNA reads as TGTGCCAGCAGCGTAGTTTTAGGGACTACCCTCGATACGCAGTATTTT. Protein product: CASSVVLGTTLDTQYF.

The CDR3: CASSSSGTVNEKLFF. In DNA form, the CDR3 reads TGCGCCAGCAGCTCTTCCGGGACTGTTAATGAAAAACTGTTTTTT. The chain has TRBV5-1 and TRBJ1-4, with D possibly matching TRBD1 (5 bases). Germline values: CDR1 SGHRS, CDR2 YFSETQ. The CDR3 loop spans 15 amino acids. Trimming took 3 bases from V and 4 from J, leaving 13 bases between them. The whole variable domain, filled in from reference TRBV5-1 and TRBJ1-4, reads KAGVTQTPRYLIKTRGQQVTLSCSPISGHRSVSWYQQTPGQGLQFLFEYFSETQRNKGNFPGRFSGRQFSNSRSEMNVSTLELGDSALYLCASSSSGTVNEKLFFGSGTQLSVL.

The chain carries TRBV7-8 and TRBJ2-1, with TRBD2 matching 10 bases. Per the germline V gene, CDR1 is SGHVS and CDR2 is FQNEAQ. The CDR3 sequence is 16 residues long. The J segment lost 10 bases and the V segment lost 3 bases, leaving 12 bases of the junction unmatched. The CDR3 sequence is CASSFRLAGEAGEQFF. CDR3 coding DNA: TGTGCCAGCAGCTTTCGGCTAGCGGGAGAGGCGGGGGAGCAGTTCTTC.

V usage is TRBV5-5 and J usage is TRBJ2-3, with 10 bases identical to TRBD1. This CDR3 is built from 16 residues. Per the germline V gene, CDR1 is SGHKS and CDR2 is YYEKEE (reference sequence). The V and J ends lost 0 bases and 0 bases, in that order; junction bases with no gene match: 1. The CDR3 nucleotides read TGTGCCAGCAGCTTGGGACAGGGGGCAAGCACAGATACGCAGTATTTT. Its translation: CASSLGQGASTDTQYF.

The chain recombines TRBV6-4 with TRBJ2-6; D gene unclear. V was clipped by 9 bases and J by 0 bases, with 6 bases between them. Germline CDR1 reads MRHNA; CDR2 reads SNTAGT. This CDR3 region has 13 residues. CDR3 DNA sequence: TGTGCCAGTAGGAGCTCTGGGGCCAACGTCCTGACTTTC. Translating it yields CASRSSGANVLTF.

This sequence joins TRBV18 and TRBJ2-3; D is unclear. The CDR3 is 14 amino acids. V was trimmed by 6 bases and J by 0 bases, leaving 10 bases between them. The germline CDR1 and CDR2 sequences are KGHSH and LQKENI. This CDR3 is CASSITDSTDTQYF. CDR3 nucleotide sequence: TGTGCCAGCTCCATTACTGATAGCACAGATACGCAGTATTTT.

The V and J genes are TRBV27 and TRBJ2-3; D may be TRBD1 (6 bases). Trimming took 6 bases from V and 1 from J, leaving 14 bases between them. This CDR3 comprises 15 residues. Looked up from germline, CDR1 is MNHEY and CDR2 is SMNVEV (reference sequence). CDR3 sequence reads: CASRGTGWGTDTQYF. The DNA for the CDR3 is TGTGCCAGCAGAGGCACAGGGTGGGGCACAGATACGCAGTATTTT.

This sequence joins TRBV7-2 and TRBJ2-7, with TRBD2 matching over 10 bases. The V and J ends lost 1 base and 4 bases, in that order; junction bases with no gene match: 4. Germline V gene sequence: CDR1 SGHTA, CDR2 FQGNSA. This CDR3 region has 15 residues. In DNA form, the CDR3 reads TGTGCCAGCAGCTTAGGTAGCGGGGGGAGGTACGAGCAGTACTTC. Protein: CASSLGSGGRYEQYF. Filled out from reference TRBV7-2 and TRBJ2-7, the complete variable domain reads GAGVSQSPSNKVTEKGKDVELRCDPISGHTALYWYRQSLGQGLEFLIYFQGNSAPDKSGLPSDRFSAERTGGSVSTLTIQRTQQEDSAVYLCASSLGSGGRYEQYFGPGTRLTVT.